Below are 23 T cell receptor beta chains sequenced from a single sample in a study of T cell responses to AZD1222 COVID-19 vaccine. Clones were sequenced by immunoSEQ multiplex PCR, and TCRdb holds only the in-frame ones, with some missing. The sample lists 100,000 or so clones; 92% were seen once. The specimen comprised peripheral blood, sampled on day 0 of AZD1222 vaccination. All receptors come from an adult in good health.

The gene calls are TRBV7-9 and TRBJ2-1; D not resolved. V shed 1 base and J shed 7 bases, with 11 bases lying between them. This CDR3 region has 14 residues. The V gene's germline CDR1 is SEHNR and CDR2 FQNEAQ (reference sequence). CDR3 sequence: CASSLDWNSNEQFF. The DNA for the CDR3 is TGTGCCAGCAGCTTAGATTGGAACAGTAATGAGCAGTTCTTC.

The chain combines TRBV11-3 with TRBJ1-3, with D unclear. Germline CDR1 reads SGHNT; CDR2 reads YENEEA. The CDR3 totals 13 residues. Between the trimmed V and J ends, which lost 0 bases and 3 bases, there was a span of 3 bases. CDR3 in amino acids: CASSLEGGNTIYF. In DNA form, the CDR3 reads TGTGCCAGCAGCTTAGAAGGTGGAAACACCATATATTTT.

The chain recombines TRBV28 with TRBJ2-7; D not resolved. The CDR3 spans 16 residues. The V gene's germline CDR1 is MDHEN and CDR2 SYDVKM. V was clipped by 5 bases and J by 2 bases, with 19 bases between them. The CDR3: CASSPYPDQPTYEQYF. CDR3 sequence (DNA): TGTGCCAGCAGTCCCTACCCAGACCAGCCCACCTACGAGCAGTACTTC.

A word on this clone: A junction end diverges from the germline sequence, so it may reflect a read error. Within the sample, other DNA sequences also encode this same CDR3. V is TRBV29-1 and J is TRBJ1-1, with 7 nucleotides matching TRBD1. The length of the CDR3 is 14 residues. The germline V gene encodes CDR1 SQVTM and CDR2 ANQGSEA. DNA for the CDR3: TGCAGCGTCTTAGGACAGGTTATGAACACTGAAGCCTTCTTT. Amino acid sequence: CSVLGQVMNTEAFF.

CDR3 sequence (DNA): TGTGCCAGCAGTTTAGAGGGCGGGCCTCAGCCCCAGCATTTT. It codes for CASSLEGGPQPQHF. J is TRBJ1-5 and V is TRBV27; D not certain. Germline V lookup: CDR1 MNHEY, CDR2 SMNVEV (reference sequence). V was trimmed by 2 bases and J by 6 bases, leaving 11 bases between them. The CDR3 is made up of 14 amino acids.

The chain carries TRBV3-1 (or the pseudogene TRBV3-2) and TRBJ1-2, with D perhaps TRBD1 (6 bases). CDR1 LGHDT and CDR2 YNNKEL come from the germline V gene (reference sequence). The CDR3 has 15 amino acids. V lost 0 bases to trimming and J lost 6 bases, with 14 bases between them. The CDR3 loop is CASSQDRAGANGYTF. For the CDR3, the DNA is TGTGCCAGCAGCCAAGATCGGGCAGGGGCTAATGGCTACACCTTC.

The rearrangement uses TRBV3-1 (or the pseudogene TRBV3-2) and TRBJ2-3, with TRBD2 identical over 9 bases. J lost 5 bases, V lost 1 base, and 10 bases had no gene match. Germline CDR1 LGHDT, CDR2 YNNKEL (reference sequence). The CDR3 consists of 17 residues. CDR3 sequence (DNA): TGTGCCAGCAGCCAAGTGTCCGGCGGGAGGGTGGGAGATACGCAGTATTTT. It translates to CASSQVSGGRVGDTQYF.

The genes are TRBV7-8 and TRBJ2-7; 7 positions agree with TRBD2. V lost 1 base to trimming and J lost 6 bases; unmatched junction nucleotides: 3. This CDR3 is 13 amino acids long. CDR1 and CDR2 (germline): SGHVS, FQNEAQ. The CDR3 DNA follows: TGTGCCAGCAGCTTAGGGCGGGAGTTCGAGCAGTACTTC. This translates into CASSLGREFEQYF.

The J gene is TRBJ1-2, the V gene TRBV30; D unclear. The CDR3 spans 11 residues. Germline CDR1 is GTSNPN and CDR2 is SVGIG (reference sequence). The V gene lost 0 bases and the J gene lost 8 bases, with 7 bases spanning the gap. CDR3: CAWSVSRGYTF. The DNA of the CDR3 is TGTGCCTGGAGTGTATCCCGGGGCTACACCTTC. The whole variable domain, filled in from reference TRBV30 and TRBJ1-2, reads SQTIHQWPATLVQPVGSPLSLECTVEGTSNPNLYWYRQAAGRGLQLLFYSVGIGQISSEVPQNLSASRPQDRQFILSSKKLLLSDSGFYLCAWSVSRGYTFGSGTRLTVV.

The chain links TRBV9 to TRBJ1-1; 8 bases fit TRBD1. V shed 2 bases and J 3 bases; nucleotides not matched to a gene: 9. CDR3 length: 16 residues. Germline V gene sequence: CDR1 SGDLS, CDR2 YYNGEE. CDR3 nucleotides: TGTGCCAGCAGCGTCCATGCAGGGGGCAGGGACACTGAAGCTTTCTTT. Translation gives CASSVHAGGRDTEAFF.

The V and J genes are TRBV19 and TRBJ1-2; D is perhaps TRBD1 (5 bases). The V end was cut by 0 bases, the J end by 4 bases, with 12 bases between. Germline CDR1 LNHDA, CDR2 SQIVND (reference sequence). The CDR3 consists of 15 residues. CDR3 amino acids: CASSIDAGVSYGYTF. The CDR3 DNA sequence: TGTGCCAGTAGTATAGACGCGGGGGTCAGCTATGGCTACACCTTC.

The J gene is TRBJ1-2, the V gene TRBV4-1; 8 positions match TRBD1. There are 18 residues in the CDR3. Unmatched junction bases numbered 14, after V lost 0 bases and J lost 5 bases. In germline, CDR1 is MGHRA, CDR2 YSYEKL. The CDR3 reads CASSQDRDGTGLGYGYTF. CDR3 bases: TGCGCCAGCAGCCAAGACCGTGACGGGACAGGTTTAGGATATGGCTACACCTTC.

This chain joins TRBV25-1 and TRBJ2-2; 8 bases line up with TRBD1. The V segment lost 2 bases and the J segment 4 bases; nucleotides outside the gene matches: 3. CDR3 length equals 15 residues. The germline gives CDR1 MGHDK, CDR2 SYGVNS. CDR3 DNA: TGTGCCAGCAGTGAAACCCAGGGGGCCACCGGGGAGCTGTTTTTT. Amino acids: CASSETQGATGELFF.

The rearrangement uses TRBV7-9 and TRBJ1-1, with D possibly TRBD1 on 6 matching bases. The CDR3 contains 15 residues. Germline V gene data show CDR1 as SEHNR and CDR2 as FQNEAQ (reference sequence). V lost 7 bases and J lost 0, with 15 bases in between. The CDR3 DNA reads as TGTGCCAGCACACTAAAAGGGGGTCTGAACACTGAAGCTTTCTTT. Translating it yields CASTLKGGLNTEAFF.

The sample holds a few counts of this clone. The CDR3 coding sequence is TGTGCCAGCAGTTTAGAGGTGGACAGGGGCGGGGGCTACACCTTC. Translating gives CASSLEVDRGGGYTF. J is TRBJ1-2 and V is TRBV28; 9 nucleotides line up with TRBD1. V dropped 2 bases and J dropped 8; count of bases not matched to a gene: 9. This CDR3 contains 15 residues. CDR1 MDHEN and CDR2 SYDVKM come from the germline V gene.

This clone was detected only a few times. The CDR3 spells CASSLLGDPNEKLFF. DNA for the CDR3: TGTGCCAGCAGTTTATTGGGTGACCCTAATGAAAAACTGTTTTTT. The chain combines TRBV27 with TRBJ1-4; no definite D call. V lost 1 base to trimming and J lost 3 bases, with 9 bases between them. This CDR3 is built from 15 residues. The V gene's germline CDR1 is MNHEY and CDR2 SMNVEV (reference sequence).

In its sample, this clone was seen once. J is TRBJ2-3 and V is TRBV3-1 (or the pseudogene TRBV3-2); D gene ambiguous. The germline V gene has CDR1 LGHDT and CDR2 YNNKEL (reference sequence). There are 15 residues in the CDR3. Deletions cut 0 bases from V and 1 base from J, with 8 bases between. The CDR3 is CASSQDLVRTDTQYF. In DNA, the CDR3 is TGTGCCAGCAGCCAAGATTTAGTCCGCACAGATACGCAGTATTTT.

With respect to this clone: The junction and the germline gene differ at one end; a read error may be behind it. The chain employs TRBV9 and TRBJ1-1; D gene uncertain. The CDR3 is made up of 11 amino acids. In germline, CDR1 is SGDLS, CDR2 YYNGEE. This CDR3 is CASTVRTEAFF. CDR3 sequence (DNA): TGTGCCAGCACCGTAAGGACTGAAGCTTTCTTT.

J is TRBJ2-5 and V is TRBV7-8; D might be TRBD1 or TRBD2, each matching 5 bases. The V and J ends lost 6 bases and 1 base respectively, with 9 bases between them. This CDR3 is built from 13 residues. In germline, CDR1 is SGHVS, CDR2 FQNEAQ. The DNA of the CDR3 is TGTGCCAGCAGTGGGACGTCCCAAGAGACCCAGTACTTC. It specifies CASSGTSQETQYF.

This chain connects TRBV7-9 to TRBJ2-7; D possibly corresponds to TRBD1 (6 bases). The CDR3 spans 12 residues. V lost 3 bases and J 7 bases, leaving 10 bases between the germline ends. The V gene's germline CDR1 is SEHNR and CDR2 FQNEAQ (reference sequence). The CDR3 bases are TGTGCCAGCAGCTTTACCACAGGGGAGCAGTACTTC. This gives the protein CASSFTTGEQYF.

This chain uses TRBV5-1 with TRBJ1-1; no firm D call. Germline V gives CDR1 SGHRS, CDR2 YFSETQ. The CDR3 spans 14 residues. Between the trimmed V and J ends, which lost 0 bases and 5 bases, there was a span of 11 bases. The CDR3 loop reads CASSLAPGGTEAFF. The CDR3 DNA follows: TGCGCCAGCAGCTTGGCCCCGGGCGGGACTGAAGCTTTCTTT.

The chain uses TRBV12-3 or TRBV12-4 and TRBJ2-1; possibly TRBD2 for D (5 bases). The CDR3 sequence is 13 residues long. V gave up 8 bases and J gave up 10 bases, with 18 bases separating them. The CDR3 nucleotides read TGTGCCAGCTCGAGCCCCCGGTCGGGAGAGCAGTTCTTC. Protein product: CASSSPRSGEQFF.

The rearrangement links TRBV18 to TRBJ2-1, with D possibly matching TRBD2 (6 bases). The CDR3 consists of 13 residues. Germline V gene lookup returns CDR1 KGHSH and CDR2 LQKENI. The V end lost 3 bases, the J end lost 10 bases, and 13 bases lay between the germline ends. In nucleotides, the CDR3 is TGTGCCAGCTCACCGATTCCGGGGGTAGAGCAGTTCTTC. The encoded protein is CASSPIPGVEQFF.